This T cell receptor (beta chain) was documented in a study of cytomegalovirus exposure and HLA in healthy donors. This clone was detected only once. The antigen is unknown. Here immunoSEQ multiplex PCR was the method, and the copy in TCRdb shows in-frame clones only, minus some. The sample contains about 300,000 clones, around 89% of which appear only once. Study outcomes and limitations: Rarity marked most TCR sequences, yet some public TCRs occurred in many donors. The study labeled 180 or so TCR beta chains cytomegalovirus-associated. Subsequent analysis found a tendency for first-cohort TCR clusters to co-occur within the 100 to 150 validation repertoires.

The clonotype comes from a young woman in good health and CMV-seronegative. The sample taken for sequencing was PBMCs.

CDR3 DNA: TGTGCCAGCAGTGAAGCGGACAGGGGGGACCAAGAGACCCAGTACTTC. Encoded protein: CASSEADRGDQETQYF. V gene TRBV2 combines with J gene TRBJ2-5; 10 nucleotides agree with TRBD1. Per the germline V gene, CDR1 is SNHLY and CDR2 is FYNNEI. The junction had 1 base not matched to a gene; V was cut back by 0 bases and J by 0 bases. The CDR3 spans 16 residues.